The 19 T cell receptor beta chains listed next were all sequenced from one sample in a study of T cell repertoires in cytomegalovirus infection. TCRdb re-analysed the reads in MiXCR, keeping a single row per CDR3 protein. This table holds roughly 230,000 distinct CDR3 sequences, 22% found once. The sample comprised CD8+ T cells from PBMCs. All receptors derive from a human donor in good health (CMV status not recorded). Some clones in this sample may be carry-over from other donors' samples.

This clonotype has just a few counts. This chain joins TRBV28 and TRBJ1-5; D possibly corresponds to TRBD1 (5 bases). Germline V gene data show CDR1 as MDHEN and CDR2 as SYDVKM. Trimming took 7 bases from V and 2 from J, leaving 9 bases between them. The CDR3 consists of 13 residues. This CDR3 is CASMDIRNQPQHF. The CDR3 DNA is TGTGCCAGCATGGACATCCGCAATCAGCCCCAGCATTTT.

The V and J genes are TRBV27 and TRBJ1-1; D gene unclear. The V end lost 5 bases, the J end lost 0 bases, and 7 bases lay between the germline ends. There are 13 residues in the CDR3. Germline V gene lookup returns CDR1 MNHEY and CDR2 SMNVEV (reference sequence). As DNA, the CDR3 is TGTGCCAGCAGTCAGTTCATGAACACTGAAGCTTTCTTT. The encoded protein is CASSQFMNTEAFF.

This chain joins TRBV19 and TRBJ2-2; D gene ambiguous. The germline V gene has CDR1 LNHDA and CDR2 SQIVND (reference sequence). The length of the CDR3 is 14 residues. Trimming pared 5 bases from V and 8 bases from J, leaving 15 bases between. CDR3 in DNA: TGTGCCAGTAGTCTCCTAAGGAACTCTGGGGAGCTGTTTTTT. Translated, it gives CASSLLRNSGELFF.

On this clonotype: Just one base apart from a much larger clone, this may be a read error. The chain recombines TRBV20-1 with TRBJ2-4; 11 bases line up with TRBD1. V shed 2 bases, J shed 0 bases, and the junction held 21 bases outside the gene matches. The germline gives CDR1 DFQATT, CDR2 SNEGSKA (reference sequence). The CDR3 loop spans 22 amino acids. The CDR3 reads CSARPPAFGSGTGGRAKNIQYF. DNA of the CDR3: TGCAGTGCTAGACCTCCGGCCTTCGGGTCCGGGACAGGGGGTCGAGCCAAAAACATTCAGTACTTC.

The sample holds many counts of this clonotype. V gene TRBV12-3 or TRBV12-4 combines with J gene TRBJ2-5; D is uncertain. This CDR3 has 14 amino acids. The V gene lost 1 base and the J gene lost 4 bases, with 10 bases spanning the gap. The DNA for the CDR3 is TGTGCCAGCAGTTTAGGGGGAAGTGCAGAGACCCAGTACTTC. It specifies CASSLGGSAETQYF.

This clonotype was detected only a few times. V usage is TRBV20-1 and J usage is TRBJ2-2, with a weak D call TRBD2 (7 bases). Germline assignment: CDR1 DFQATT and CDR2 SNEGSKA (reference sequence). The CDR3 runs 15 residues. The V gene lost 6 bases and the J gene lost 5 bases, with 19 bases spanning the gap. Here the CDR3 DNA reads TGCAGTGCAAAGGGGGGGACCCCGAGGACCGGGGAGCTGTTTTTT. Residues: CSAKGGTPRTGELFF.

This clonotype was detected many times. The chain uses TRBV11-2 and TRBJ1-2; unclear D gene. The germline V and J ends were trimmed by 1 base and 4 bases, with 10 bases remaining between them. CDR1 is SGHAT, CDR2 FQNNGV, per germline. The CDR3 is made up of 14 amino acids. CDR3 residues: CASSLGGISYGYTF. CDR3 nucleotide sequence: TGTGCCAGCAGCTTAGGTGGGATAAGCTATGGCTACACCTTC.

At least ten counts were recorded for this clonotype. The V gene is TRBV6-5, the J gene TRBJ1-1; D unclear. V lost 4 bases, J lost 1 base, and 4 bases lay in between. The CDR3 length is 12 residues. Germline V CDR1 and CDR2: MNHEY, SVGAGI. CDR3 nucleotides: TGTGCCAGCAGTTGGGCGAACACTGAAGCTTTCTTT. Its protein product is CASSWANTEAFF.

This clonotype occurred a few times. V usage is TRBV3-1 and J usage is TRBJ2-5; 7 positions match TRBD1. Germline V gene sequence: CDR1 LGHDT, CDR2 YNNKEL (reference sequence). The CDR3 consists of 17 residues. The trim removed 0 bases at V and 2 bases at J, leaving 9 bases unmatched. CDR3 in DNA: TGTGCCAGCAGCCAAGATATGGGGACAGAGGAACAAGAGACCCAGTACTTC. Translating it yields CASSQDMGTEEQETQYF.

This clonotype was recorded at least ten times. DNA for the CDR3: TGTGCCAGCAGCCTATCCACCGGAGGAGACAATGAGCAGTTCTTC. It codes for CASSLSTGGDNEQFF. The rearrangement links TRBV28 to TRBJ2-1, with D possibly matching TRBD2 (5 bases). The V gene lost 6 bases and the J gene lost 5 bases, with 17 bases spanning the gap. CDR3 length: 15 residues. Germline V lookup: CDR1 MDHEN, CDR2 SYDVKM.

This CDR3 is CSAREGNTEAFF. CDR3 DNA: TGCAGTGCTAGAGAAGGTAACACTGAAGCTTTCTTT. The chain recombines TRBV20-1 with TRBJ1-1; D gene uncertain. V was clipped by 0 bases and J by 2 bases, with 4 bases between them. Germline CDR1 and CDR2: DFQATT and SNEGSKA (reference sequence). The CDR3 runs to 12 residues.

The chain combines TRBV19 with TRBJ2-7, with a weak D call TRBD1 (5 bases). Trimming pared 6 bases from V and 3 bases from J, leaving 12 bases between. The germline V gene encodes CDR1 LNHDA and CDR2 SQIVND (reference sequence). The CDR3 consists of 13 residues. The DNA of the CDR3 is TGTGCCAGTAGCTTAGGGGTTTTCTACGAGCAGTACTTC. Protein sequence: CASSLGVFYEQYF.

J is TRBJ1-2 and V is TRBV4-2, with a weak D call TRBD1 (5 bases). Trimming removed 4 bases at V and 0 bases at J, with 18 bases between. In germline, CDR1 is LGHNA, CDR2 YNFKEQ. This CDR3 is 17 amino acids long. The CDR3 DNA is TGTGCCAGCAGCCTTGGACGGGGCGCGAGACCTAACTATGGCTACACCTTC. Translation gives CASSLGRGARPNYGYTF.

This clonotype was counted only a few times. This chain connects TRBV6-5 to TRBJ1-1; D remains unclear. V gave up 2 bases and J gave up 4 bases, with 14 bases separating them. This CDR3 region has 15 residues. Germline-derived CDR1 and CDR2 are MNHEY and SVGAGI. CDR3 DNA: TGTGCCAGCAGTTACGAGGAGAATCTAGTCACTGAAGCTTTCTTT. Protein product: CASSYEENLVTEAFF.

This clonotype was seen ten or more times. The V call is TRBV7-2, the J call TRBJ1-2; maybe TRBD1 (5 bases). This CDR3 comprises 16 residues. V was pared by 5 bases and J by 1 base, with 17 bases between. Germline assignment: CDR1 SGHTA and CDR2 FQGNSA. The CDR3 DNA sequence: TGTGCCAGCAGCGACAACCCGGGGGTTCTTAACTATGGCTACACCTTC. Amino acid sequence: CASSDNPGVLNYGYTF.

This clonotype was seen more than once but under ten times. In DNA, the CDR3 is TGTGCCAGCAGCCAGACAGGGGGCATCGCAGATACGCAGTATTTT. Residues: CASSQTGGIADTQYF. The chain recombines TRBV9 with TRBJ2-3, with 10 bases that match TRBD1. The CDR3 has 15 amino acids. V lost 4 bases to trimming and J lost 4 bases; unmatched junction nucleotides: 6. Germline V gene lookup returns CDR1 SGDLS and CDR2 YYNGEE.

In its sample, this clonotype was seen many times. The CDR3 region is CASRDRVDYGYTF. CDR3 sequence (DNA): TGTGCCAGCCGGGACAGGGTTGACTATGGCTACACCTTC. This chain links TRBV27 with TRBJ1-2; 9 nucleotides match TRBD1. The CDR3 consists of 13 residues. V shed 8 bases, J shed 3 bases, and the junction held 4 bases outside the gene matches. The germline gives CDR1 MNHEY, CDR2 SMNVEV (reference sequence).

The chain uses TRBV10-3 and TRBJ2-7, with a weak D call TRBD1 (6 bases). CDR1 and CDR2 (germline): ENHRY, SYGVKD. The CDR3 consists of 12 residues. Trimming removed 6 bases from V and 3 bases from J, with 9 bases in between. The CDR3 nucleotides are TGTGCCATCAGGGACAGCCACTACGAGCAGTACTTC. This translates into CAIRDSHYEQYF.

This clonotype has only a few counts. This rearrangement joins TRBV6-2 or TRBV6-3 to TRBJ1-5, with a tentative D call TRBD1 (5 bases). Germline V gene data show CDR1 as MNHEY and CDR2 as SVGEGT. The CDR3 is 14 residues long. The V end lost 6 bases, the J end lost 7 bases, and 16 bases lay between the germline ends. CDR3 in amino acids: CASSTSTGNQPQHF. The CDR3 nucleotides are TGTGCCAGCAGCACGTCCACAGGAAACCAGCCCCAGCATTTT.